The source of this TCR beta chain is a study of T cell changes during pregnancy in multiple sclerosis. Germline values: CDR1 LGHNA, CDR2 YSLEER. The ends were cut back, 1 base at V and 0 bases at J, with 13 bases in the middle. This CDR3 is 17 amino acids long. Sequencing was performed with immunoSEQ multiplex PCR; in TCRdb, only in-frame clones are kept and a portion is missing. Here the sample spans about 38,000 clones, 92% being singletons. The sequence derives from a female donor in good health, enrolled as a control in a pregnancy study. The starting material was CD4+ T cells from peripheral blood mononuclear cells, obtained after pregnancy. This chain joins TRBV4-3 and TRBJ1-3; D is undetermined. CDR3 nucleotides: TGCGCCAGCAGCCAAGCCGCCGGAGCAAGCTCTGGAAACACCATATATTTT. Its protein product is CASSQAAGASSGNTIYF.